This T cell receptor (beta chain) was captured by sequencing in a study of beta chain features in type 1 diabetes. Reverse transcribing all isolated RNA meant expressed TCRB transcripts were sequenced. Reads from naive, central memory and regulatory T cell samples averaged around 3.5 million. Clones were sequenced by immunoSEQ multiplex PCR, and TCRdb holds only the in-frame ones, with some missing. This sample has 600,000 to 650,000 clones, with about 16% found just once. Study results and limitations: In every one of the four CD4+ subsets, TCRB CDR3s were moderately but significantly shorter in Type 1 diabetes patients. PCR might show a preference for shorter templates, equally across patients and controls.

Notes on this clone: Its antigen is not identified.

Cell sorting via CD45RO/CCR7/CD25/CD127/CD95/CD27 was performed to obtain CD4+ naive, central memory, regulatory and stem cell-like memory cells. Germline CDR1 reads SNHLY; CDR2 reads FYNNEI. Germline trimming cut 9 bases from V and 1 base from J; bases unmatched to any gene: 14. The CDR3 has 17 residues. The material sequenced was naive CD4+ T cells from blood. The gene calls are TRBV2 and TRBJ2-1; TRBD2 agrees at 8 bases. The clonotype originates from a man aged 18-30 years in good health. In nucleotides, the CDR3 is TGTGCCAGTAACAGGGTGCCTAGCGGGCCTTCCTACAATGAGCAGTTCTTC. It specifies CASNRVPSGPSYNEQFF. Using reference TRBV2 and TRBJ2-1 for the parts outside the CDR3, the full variable domain is EPEVTQTPSHQVTQMGQEVILRCVPISNHLYFYWYRQILGQKVEFLVSFYNNEISEKSEIFDDQFSVERPDGSNFTLKIRSTKLEDSAMYFCASNRVPSGPSYNEQFFGPGTRLTVL.